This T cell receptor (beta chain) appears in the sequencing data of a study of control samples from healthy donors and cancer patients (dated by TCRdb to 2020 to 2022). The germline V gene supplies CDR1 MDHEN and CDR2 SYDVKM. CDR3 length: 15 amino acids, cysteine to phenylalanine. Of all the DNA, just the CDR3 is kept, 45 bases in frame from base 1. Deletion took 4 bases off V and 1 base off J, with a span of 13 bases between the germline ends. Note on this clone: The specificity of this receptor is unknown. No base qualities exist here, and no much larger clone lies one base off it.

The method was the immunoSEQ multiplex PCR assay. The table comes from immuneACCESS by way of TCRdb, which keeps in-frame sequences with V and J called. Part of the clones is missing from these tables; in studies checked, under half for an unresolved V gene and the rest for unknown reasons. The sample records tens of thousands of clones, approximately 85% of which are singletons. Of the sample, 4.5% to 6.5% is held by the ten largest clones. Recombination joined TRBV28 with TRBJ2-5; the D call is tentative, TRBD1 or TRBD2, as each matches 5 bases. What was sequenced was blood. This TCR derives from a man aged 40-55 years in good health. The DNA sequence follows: TGTGCCAGCAGTTCCGGGGCCACCAGCCAAGAGACCCAGTACTTC. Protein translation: CASSSGATSQETQYF.